A single sample is the source of the 23 T cell receptor beta chains below, sequenced in a study of shared clonotypes between healthy human individuals. Repertoires were generated with immunoSEQ multiplex PCR, while TCRdb's copy carries only in-frame clones and drops some. The table has 100,000 to 120,000 clones, about 62% seen once. Sequenced input: memory CD8+ T cells sorted from blood. Described subset: CD45RO+ cells pooled with CCR7-negative TemRA cells. Receptors originate from a woman under 40 in good health.

This clone was picked up many times. The rearrangement uses TRBV6-4 and TRBJ2-1, with D possibly being TRBD2 (6 bases). The germline V gene encodes CDR1 MRHNA and CDR2 SNTAGT. The CDR3 length is 15 residues. Between the trimmed V and J ends, which lost 6 bases and 8 bases, there was a span of 20 bases. This CDR3 reads CASRDIASDSDEQFF. CDR3 DNA: TGTGCCAGCAGAGATATCGCTAGCGATAGCGATGAGCAGTTCTTC.

This clone was found a few times. V is TRBV27 and J is TRBJ2-7; D is ambiguous. Germline V gene data show CDR1 as MNHEY and CDR2 as SMNVEV (reference sequence). This CDR3 region has 14 residues. Trimming pared 5 bases from V and 2 bases from J, leaving 13 bases between. CDR3: CASSPPDRAYEQYF. For the CDR3, the DNA is TGTGCCAGCAGTCCACCGGACCGAGCCTACGAGCAGTACTTC.

The chain couples TRBV1 to TRBJ2-1; the DNA was not compared with TRBD2, the D call given in the table. TRBV1 has pseudogene status. The CDR3 runs 22 residues. The DNA of the CDR3 is TGCACCAGCAGCCAAGATGGTTCCCCGGAGATATCGGGGACTAGCGGCTACAATGAGCAGTTCTTC. Amino acids: CTSSQDGSPEISGTSGYNEQFF.

The J gene is TRBJ2-7, the V gene TRBV28; D unclear. V was cut by 3 bases and J by 0 bases, with 6 bases left in between. Germline CDR1 MDHEN, CDR2 SYDVKM. The length of the CDR3 is 13 residues. This chain's CDR3 is CASSLAPSYEQYF. CDR3 coding DNA: TGTGCCAGCAGTTTGGCACCCTCCTACGAGCAGTACTTC.

This clone was counted ten times or more. The chain carries TRBV2 and TRBJ2-6, with 7 bases matching TRBD1. V dropped 5 bases and J dropped 0; count of bases not matched to a gene: 10. The CDR3 totals 18 residues. Per the germline V gene, CDR1 is SNHLY and CDR2 is FYNNEI. The CDR3 DNA is TGTGCCAGCAGTCAACGACAGGGATTCAGCTCTGGGGCCAACGTCCTGACTTTC. Encoded protein: CASSQRQGFSSGANVLTF.

This clone appeared a few times. This chain uses TRBV7-9 with TRBJ2-7, with D perhaps being TRBD1 or TRBD2 (6 bases each). Germline CDR1 is SEHNR and CDR2 is FQNEAQ (reference sequence). V was cut by 1 base and J by 9 bases, with 16 bases left in between. The CDR3 extends over 14 amino acids. The CDR3 nucleotides read TGTGCCAGCAGCTTAGGGCGGGACATACGAGGGCAGTACTTC. It translates to CASSLGRDIRGQYF.

The CDR3: CASSHGTDSTDTQYF. The CDR3 nucleotides are TGTGCCAGCAGCCACGGGACGGATAGCACAGATACGCAGTATTTT. V usage is TRBV4-2 and J usage is TRBJ2-3; either TRBD1 or TRBD2 may supply D (5 bases each). V was pared by 3 bases and J by 0 bases, with 10 bases between. The CDR3 loop spans 15 amino acids. Germline CDR1 is LGHNA and CDR2 is YNFKEQ.

This chain joins TRBV28 and TRBJ1-5; D gene ambiguous. Germline CDR1 MDHEN, CDR2 SYDVKM. V lost 6 bases and J lost 0, with 3 bases in between. The CDR3 is 12 residues long. CDR3: CASRTSNQPQHF. CDR3 nucleotide sequence: TGTGCCAGCAGAACTAGCAATCAGCCCCAGCATTTT.

Concerning this clone: This sample also contains other DNA sequences that code for the same CDR3. CDR3 DNA sequence: TGTGCCAGCAGCGTAGCGGGGGGGACCGGGGAGCTGTTTTTT. It encodes CASSVAGGTGELFF. The chain recombines TRBV9 with TRBJ2-2, with TRBD2 matching 8 bases. Germline CDR1 SGDLS, CDR2 YYNGEE. CDR3 size: 14 residues. Trimming removed 0 bases from V and 5 bases from J; junction bases left unmatched: 0.

CDR3 nucleotides: TGTGCCTGGAGCGATGGCTACACCTTC. Its protein is CAWSDGYTF. The chain employs TRBV30 and TRBJ1-2; D is ambiguous. Germline V gene data show CDR1 as GTSNPN and CDR2 as SVGIG (reference sequence). The length of the CDR3 is 9 residues. Trimming stripped 3 bases from V and 6 bases from J, with 2 bases between. The complete variable domain, with remaining parts taken from reference TRBV30 and TRBJ1-2, reads SQTIHQWPATLVQPVGSPLSLECTVEGTSNPNLYWYRQAAGRGLQLLFYSVGIGQISSEVPQNLSASRPQDRQFILSSKKLLLSDSGFYLCAWSDGYTFGSGTRLTVV.

The chain joins TRBV5-4 to TRBJ2-1, with D unresolved. Germline CDR1 reads SGHNT; CDR2 reads YYREEE (reference sequence). The CDR3 runs to 12 residues. The V and J ends lost 1 base and 10 bases respectively, with 9 bases between them. CDR3 nucleotide sequence: TGTGCCAGCAGCTTGTTAGGGTACGAGCAGTTCTTC. Protein product: CASSLLGYEQFF.

The chain employs TRBV27 and TRBJ1-1; D is unresolved. Germline CDR1 reads MNHEY; CDR2 reads SMNVEV (reference sequence). V lost 3 bases and J lost 1, with 6 bases in between. The CDR3 spans 13 residues. The CDR3 here is CASSLIGNTEAFF. The CDR3 DNA reads TGTGCCAGCAGTTTGATAGGGAACACTGAAGCTTTCTTT.

The CDR3 nucleotides read TGTGCCAGTAGTATAATGGGACAGCTAAACACCATATATTTT. The encoded protein is CASSIMGQLNTIYF. The chain carries TRBV19 and TRBJ1-3; the match to TRBD1 covers 7 bases. V shed 2 bases and J 6 bases; nucleotides not matched to a gene: 4. The CDR3 runs to 14 residues. Germline V CDR1 and CDR2: LNHDA, SQIVND (reference sequence).

The chain is built from TRBV5-4 and TRBJ2-4; a possible D gene is TRBD1 (6 bases). This CDR3 is 14 amino acids long. Deletions cut 4 bases from V and 5 bases from J, with 13 bases between. Germline V gives CDR1 SGHNT, CDR2 YYREEE (reference sequence). The DNA for the CDR3 is TGTGCCAGCAGCGAGGGGGACGGGGAAAACATTCAGTACTTC. Its protein product is CASSEGDGENIQYF.

This clone occurred a few times. The V call is TRBV10-2, the J call TRBJ2-3, with 12 bases fitting TRBD2. V was pared by 6 bases and J by 4 bases, with 8 bases of the junction left unmatched. The germline V gene encodes CDR1 WSHSY and CDR2 SAAADI. The CDR3 sequence is 16 residues long. The chain's CDR3 is CASSLTSGSGPDTQYF. CDR3 DNA sequence: TGCGCCAGCAGCTTGACTAGCGGGAGCGGGCCAGATACGCAGTATTTT.

This chain links TRBV28 with TRBJ1-3; D is unresolved. V lost 2 bases to trimming and J lost 2 bases, with 4 bases between them. This CDR3 is built from 13 residues. The germline V gene has CDR1 MDHEN and CDR2 SYDVKM. CDR3 sequence (DNA): TGTGCCAGCAGTTTAGGTCCTGGAAACACCATATATTTT. It codes for CASSLGPGNTIYF.

This rearrangement joins TRBV4-1 to TRBJ2-3, with 8 bases identical to TRBD2. The germline V gene encodes CDR1 MGHRA and CDR2 YSYEKL. The CDR3 runs to 16 residues. V dropped 4 bases and J dropped 5; count of bases not matched to a gene: 11. The CDR3 region is CASSPMLAGVRDTQYF. The CDR3 DNA reads as TGCGCCAGCAGCCCCATGCTAGCGGGCGTACGAGATACGCAGTATTTT.

The chain recombines TRBV6-5 with TRBJ1-5; a weak D match, TRBD1 (5 bases). From germline, CDR1 is MNHEY and CDR2 SVGAGI. Trimming removed 6 bases at V and 5 bases at J, with 14 bases between. The CDR3 length is 14 residues. In DNA form, the CDR3 reads TGTGCCAGCAGCCCCGAAGGGGCGGATCAGCCCCAGCATTTT. Residues: CASSPEGADQPQHF.

This chain links TRBV18 with TRBJ2-2, with unresolved D. Germline V gene data show CDR1 as KGHSH and CDR2 as LQKENI. This CDR3 has 13 amino acids. The V gene lost 1 base and the J gene lost 8 bases, with 8 bases spanning the gap. For the CDR3, the DNA is TGTGCCAGCTCACCACTCAAGAAAGGGGAGCTGTTTTTT. Amino acid sequence: CASSPLKKGELFF.

This clone showed up many times. The rearrangement joins TRBV28 to TRBJ1-2, with TRBD1 identical over 7 bases. Germline trimming cut 5 bases from V and 5 bases from J; bases unmatched to any gene: 5. The CDR3 consists of 13 residues. CDR1 is MDHEN, CDR2 SYDVKM, per germline. The CDR3 loop is CASSPPTGYGYTF. CDR3 in DNA: TGTGCCAGCAGTCCCCCGACAGGGTATGGCTACACCTTC.

The rearrangement joins TRBV15 to TRBJ2-5, with 8 bases aligning to TRBD2. TRBJ2-7 explains the end of the DNA better; the J call may be wrong. The V gene's germline CDR1 is LNHNV and CDR2 YYDKDF (reference sequence). This CDR3 is 16 amino acids long. In nucleotides, the CDR3 is TGTGCCACCAGCAGTGGTCAAGCGGGAGAGGTCCACGAGCAGTACTTC. Translating gives CATSSGQAGEVHEQYF.

This clone was seen more than once but under ten times. The chain uses TRBV11-3 and TRBJ2-5, with 7 nucleotides matching TRBD1. This CDR3 has 15 residues. Germline CDR1 reads SGHNT; CDR2 reads YENEEA. Trimming at V came to 3 bases and at J to 5 bases, leaving 9 bases not matched to a gene. CDR3 in amino acids: CASSFYQGVVETQYF. The CDR3 DNA sequence: TGTGCCAGCAGCTTTTATCAGGGGGTAGTGGAGACCCAGTACTTC.

Ten or more counts support this clone. The chain links TRBV27 to TRBJ2-3; 9 bases line up with TRBD1. The germline V gene encodes CDR1 MNHEY and CDR2 SMNVEV (reference sequence). The V gene end was trimmed by 4 bases and the J gene end by 4 bases; junction bases not matched to a gene: 9. This CDR3 contains 16 residues. The CDR3 spells CASSYLPGQGADTQYF. The CDR3 DNA reads TGTGCCAGCAGTTATCTACCGGGACAGGGCGCAGATACGCAGTATTTT.